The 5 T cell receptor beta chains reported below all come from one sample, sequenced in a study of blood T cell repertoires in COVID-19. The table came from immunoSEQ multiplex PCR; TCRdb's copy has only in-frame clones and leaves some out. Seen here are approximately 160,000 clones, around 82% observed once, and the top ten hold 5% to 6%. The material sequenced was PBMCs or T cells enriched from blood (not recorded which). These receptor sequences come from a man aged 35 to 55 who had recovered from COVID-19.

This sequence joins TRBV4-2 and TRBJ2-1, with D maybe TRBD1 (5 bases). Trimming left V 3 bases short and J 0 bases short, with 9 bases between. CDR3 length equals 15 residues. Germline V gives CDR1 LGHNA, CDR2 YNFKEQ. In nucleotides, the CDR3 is TGTGCCAGCAGCCAGGGGCGGACCTCCTACAATGAGCAGTTCTTC. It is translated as CASSQGRTSYNEQFF.

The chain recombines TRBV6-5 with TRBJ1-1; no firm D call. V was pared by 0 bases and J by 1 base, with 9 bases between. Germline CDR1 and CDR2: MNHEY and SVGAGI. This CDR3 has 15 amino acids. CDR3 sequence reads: CASSYSAGKNTEAFF. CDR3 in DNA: TGTGCCAGCAGTTACTCGGCGGGAAAGAACACTGAAGCTTTCTTT.

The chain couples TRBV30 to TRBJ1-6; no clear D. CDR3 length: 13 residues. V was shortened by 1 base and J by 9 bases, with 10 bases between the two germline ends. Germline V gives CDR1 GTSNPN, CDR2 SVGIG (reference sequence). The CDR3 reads CAWSGGLSSPLHF. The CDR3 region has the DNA TGTGCCTGGAGTGGAGGGTTGAGTTCACCCCTCCACTTT.

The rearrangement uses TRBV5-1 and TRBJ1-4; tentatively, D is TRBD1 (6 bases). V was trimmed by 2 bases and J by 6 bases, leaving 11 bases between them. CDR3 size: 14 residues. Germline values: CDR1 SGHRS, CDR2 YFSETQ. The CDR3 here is CASSFGRGDEKLFF. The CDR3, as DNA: TGCGCCAGCAGCTTCGGCAGGGGTGATGAAAAACTGTTTTTT.

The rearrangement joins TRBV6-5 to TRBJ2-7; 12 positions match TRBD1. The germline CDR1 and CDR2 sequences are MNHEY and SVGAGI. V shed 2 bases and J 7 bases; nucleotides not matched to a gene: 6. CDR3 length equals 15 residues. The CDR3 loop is CASSYPGQGAREQYF. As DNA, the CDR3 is TGTGCCAGCAGTTACCCGGGACAGGGGGCGCGGGAGCAGTACTTC.